These T cell receptor beta chains were read from a single sample in a study of CD8 T cells in Susac syndrome. A single record per CDR3 protein comes from TCRdb applying MiXCR to the immunoSEQ multiplex PCR reads. The sample holds more than 250,000 distinct CDR3 sequences, roughly 94% seen once. The sequencing sample was made of CD4+ T cells from PBMCs. These receptors were obtained from a human donor with multiple sclerosis. Both conserved end residues are part of each CDR3. Each record gives: D gene, clone size, J gene, V gene, CDR3 DNA, CDR3 protein. A D gene is named only where the DNA matches it firmly. A clone size is listed for some rows: how often the clone was seen (once, few, many), or a class if it is expanded.

>NA|once|TRBJ2-5|TRBV7-6
TGTGCCAGCAGCCCCTATCCCAGGGGCCGAGGTTTGGCCCAGTACTTC
CASSPYPRGRGLAQYF
>TRBD2|NA|TRBJ2-1|TRBV7-3
TGTGCCAGCAGCTTTAGCGGGAGGGCCAATGAGCAGTTCTTC
CASSFSGRANEQFF
>NA|NA|TRBJ1-6|TRBV2
TGTGCCAGCAGAAGGAGCTCCTATAATTCACCCCTCCACTTT
CASRRSSYNSPLHF
>TRBD1|NA|TRBJ1-1|TRBV2
TGTGCCAGCAGTGTTAACTGGGGAGGGCAGGGGGAGAATTTGAACACTGAAGCTTTCTTT
CASSVNWGGQGENLNTEAFF
>TRBD1|NA|TRBJ2-3|TRBV3-1
TGTGCCAGCAGCCAAGGGGATTGGACAGGGGCAGATACGCAGTATTTT
CASSQGDWTGADTQYF
>NA|NA|TRBJ2-1|TRBV5-1
TGCGCCAGCAGCTTGGCTGGGAGTGAGCAGTTCTTC
CASSLAGSEQFF
>NA|NA|TRBJ1-6|TRBV6-5
TGTGCCAGCAGTTACTTGGGAACTAGCTCCTATAATTCACCCCTCCACTTT
CASSYLGTSSYNSPLHF
>NA|NA|TRBJ2-2|TRBV4-2
TGTGCCAGCAGCCAAGGTCAGGGGAGGACCGGGGAGCTGTTTTTT
CASSQGQGRTGELFF
>NA|NA|TRBJ1-5|TRBV19
TGTGCCAGTAGTATAGGACAGTGGGGCAATCAGCCCCAGCATTTT
CASSIGQWGNQPQHF
>NA|NA|TRBJ1-5|TRBV6-1
TGTGCCAGCAACACTTTTCAGCCCCAGCATTTT
CASNTFQPQHF
>NA|NA|TRBJ2-2|TRBV7-2
TGTGCCAGCAGCCCCCGGCGGTTAGAAGCCGGGGAGCTGTTTTTT
CASSPRRLEAGELFF
>TRBD2|NA|TRBJ2-1|TRBV13
TGTGCCAGCAGCCTCTGGACTAGCGGCCCCTACAATGAGCAGTTCTTC
CASSLWTSGPYNEQFF
>NA|NA|TRBJ2-7|TRBV7-2
TGTGCCAGCAGCCGAGTTGGATCGGGATCGCGGTACGAGCAGTACTTC
CASSRVGSGSRYEQYF
>TRBD2|NA|TRBJ2-5|TRBV2
TGTGCCAGCAGTAGCGGGACGGATATAGAGACCCAGTACTTC
CASSSGTDIETQYF
>TRBD1|NA|TRBJ1-2|TRBV2
TGTGCCAGTCGGGACAGCTATGGCTACACCTTC
CASRDSYGYTF
>TRBD2|NA|TRBJ2-3|TRBV7-9
TGTGCCAGCAGTATGGGACTAATCACAGATACGCAGTATTTT
CASSMGLITDTQYF
>NA|NA|TRBJ2-5|TRBV11-2
TGTGCCACATCCTCGGACGCCGAAGAGACCCAGTACTTC
CATSSDAEETQYF
>TRBD2|NA|TRBJ2-1|TRBV9
TGTGCCAGCAGCGTAGGGGCTGCTGTCTCTAGCGGCTACAATGAGCAGTTCTTC
CASSVGAAVSSGYNEQFF